A selection of T cell receptor beta chains follows, all from one sample in a study of T-cell reconstitution after alpha-beta-depleted transplantation in children. TCRdb fed the PCR reads into MiXCR, producing one record per CDR3 protein. Of under 300,000 distinct CDR3 sequences listed, 11% are singletons. The sequenced sample was peripheral blood, obtained 180 days after TCRalphabeta/CD19-depleted stem cell transplant. Receptor source: a male patient under 10 years old who had a stem cell transplant for chronic granulomatous disease, so the T cells may come from the graft donor. Each CDR3 is given with its conserved first and last residue. D genes are given only for firm matches. The size of a clone is reported for some rows only, either as once, few or many, or as a class for expanded clones.

V	D	J	size	DNA	CDR3
TRBV11-2	.	TRBJ2-3	few	TGTGCCAGCAGCTTATCGGTGGGGGTCATGGATACGCAGTATTTT	CASSLSVGVMDTQYF
TRBV9	.	TRBJ2-7	many	TGTGCCAGCAGCTCCCTGGGGGACGAGCAGTACTTC	CASSSLGDEQYF
TRBV9	TRBD1	TRBJ1-2	many	TGTGCCAGCAGCGCCCCGGGACAGGGGTTGAGCTACACCTTC	CASSAPGQGLSYTF
TRBV4-3	.	TRBJ1-3	many	TGCGCCAGCAGCCAAATTGGCCTGACTGGGGGGTTGAGCTCTGGAAACACCATATATTTT	CASSQIGLTGGLSSGNTIYF
TRBV5-1	.	TRBJ2-7	many	TGCGCCAGCAGTCCAGGGGTTCCCTACGAGCAGTACTTC	CASSPGVPYEQYF
TRBV5-1	TRBD2	TRBJ2-2	many	TGCGCCAGCAGCTTGGCGCTAGCGGGAGTCGACGGGGAGCTGTTTTTT	CASSLALAGVDGELFF
TRBV23-1	.	TRBJ2-2	few	TGCGCCAGCAGTCAATTTCGCCTTACAGGGCCCCGGAACACCGGGGAGCTGTTTTTT	CASSQFRLTGPRNTGELFF
TRBV20-1	TRBD1	TRBJ2-1	many	TGCAGTGTCACCGGGACAGGGGGCGTTATACAGTTCTTC	CSVTGTGGVIQFF
TRBV20-1	TRBD2	TRBJ2-4	many	TGCAGTGCTAGCTCCCTAGCGGGAGCAACCAAAAACATTCAGTACTTC	CSASSLAGATKNIQYF
TRBV12-3/TRBV12-4	.	TRBJ2-5	.	TGTGCCAGCAGGGCCCAGGGGACATCAGCCCAAGAGACCCAGTACTTC	CASRAQGTSAQETQYF
TRBV7-9	TRBD2	TRBJ2-2	many	TGTGGGAAGCGGGACCTACCCGGGGAGCTGTTTTTT	CGKRDLPGELFF
TRBV6-5	.	TRBJ1-2	few	TGTGCCAGCAGTGAAACGAGTAACTATGGCTACACCTTC	CASSETSNYGYTF
TRBV27	TRBD1	TRBJ2-1	many	TGTGCCAGCAGTCTCCGGGACAGCGACAATGAGCAGTTCTTC	CASSLRDSDNEQFF
TRBV7-2	.	TRBJ2-2	many	TGTGCCAGCAGCTGGGCCGTCGGGGAGCTGTTTTTT	CASSWAVGELFF
TRBV25-1	.	TRBJ2-5	many	TGTGCCAGCAGTGCCCAACCTCCAGAGACCCAGTACTTC	CASSAQPPETQYF
TRBV11-2	TRBD1	TRBJ2-1	many	TGTGCCAGCATCGATAAACCGGGACAGACCTACAATGAGCAGTTCTTC	CASIDKPGQTYNEQFF
TRBV7-7	.	TRBJ2-2	few	TGTGCCAGCACCCCGGGAACCGGCCGGGAGCTGTTTTTT	CASTPGTGRELFF
TRBV6-2/TRBV6-3	.	TRBJ2-3	many	TGTGCCAGCAGCCAATCACCGTGGGATACGCAGTATTTT	CASSQSPWDTQYF
TRBV7-2	.	TRBJ2-5	many	TGTGCCAGCAGCTTCGCCGGCTCTGATAAGACCCAGTACTTC	CASSFAGSDKTQYF
TRBV5-4	.	TRBJ1-2	few	TGTGCCAGCAGCTTGTTGTCAGGGCCCCTTAACTATGGCTACACCTTC	CASSLLSGPLNYGYTF
TRBV3-1	.	TRBJ2-3	few	TGTGCCAGCAGCCAAGATGGTGCGCGGCAAACAGATACGCAGTATTTT	CASSQDGARQTDTQYF
TRBV7-7	TRBD1	TRBJ2-1	many	TGTGCCAGCAGCTTAGGTGGGGGACAGGGCTACAATGAGCAGTTCTTC	CASSLGGGQGYNEQFF
TRBV29-1	.	TRBJ2-5	many	TGCAGCGTTGTGTACGGATCCGAGATCCAAGAGACCCAGTACTTC	CSVVYGSEIQETQYF
TRBV9	TRBD2	TRBJ2-1	many	TGTGCCAGCAGCGTTACTAGCGGCTCGGGTGAGCAGTTCTTC	CASSVTSGSGEQFF
TRBV7-2	.	TRBJ1-1	many	TGTGCCAGCAGCTCCGGACACGTGAACACTGAAGCTTTCTTT	CASSSGHVNTEAFF
TRBV11-2	TRBD2	TRBJ2-1	many	TGTGCCAGCAGCTTATTCGGGAGGGCCATTTTGGTTCGCAATGAGCAGTTCTTC	CASSLFGRAILVRNEQFF
TRBV12-3/TRBV12-4	.	TRBJ1-2	.	TGTGCCAGCAGGCCCTCCGGGACGGCTAACTATGGCTACACCTTC	CASRPSGTANYGYTF
TRBV5-5	.	TRBJ1-1	many	TGTGCCAGCAGCTTAAGTGACACTGAAGCTTTCTTT	CASSLSDTEAFF
TRBV19	.	TRBJ2-1	many	TGTGCCAGTAGTACGGCCTTAGCGGATTTCTCCTACAATGAGCAGTTCTTC	CASSTALADFSYNEQFF
TRBV5-6	.	TRBJ2-7	many	TGTGCCAGCAGCTTGACCGGGACGCCGGGCCCAAAGGAGCAGTACTTC	CASSLTGTPGPKEQYF
TRBV7-2	.	TRBJ1-5	many	TGTGCCAGCAGCAAACAGGGTCAGCCCCAGCATTTT	CASSKQGQPQHF
TRBV28	.	TRBJ1-1	many	TGTGCCAGCAGTTTCCCCGCCGAGAACACTGAAGCTTTCTTT	CASSFPAENTEAFF
TRBV18	TRBD1	TRBJ2-3	many	TGTGCCAGCTCACCACCTGGGACAGGGGCAGATACGCAGTATTTT	CASSPPGTGADTQYF
TRBV5-1	TRBD2	TRBJ2-2	many	TGCGCCAGCAGCTTGGAACCTCTAGCGGGAGTAAACACCGGGGAGCTGTTTTTT	CASSLEPLAGVNTGELFF
TRBV29-1	.	TRBJ2-4	many	TGCAGCGTTGAAGATAGCAACCTAGCCAAAAACATTCAGTACTTC	CSVEDSNLAKNIQYF
TRBV13	.	TRBJ2-2	many	TGTGCCAGCAGAAAAAGAGGCCCGGTCCAGGCCGGGGAGCTGTTTTTT	CASRKRGPVQAGELFF
TRBV30	TRBD1	TRBJ2-2	few	TGTGCCTGGGTGAAACAGGGGGTAGACACCGGGGAGCTGTTTTTT	CAWVKQGVDTGELFF
TRBV19	.	TRBJ1-6	many	TGTGCCAGTAGTATCCTACAGGGAAAGTTCGATAATTCACCCCTCCACTTT	CASSILQGKFDNSPLHF
TRBV12-3/TRBV12-4	TRBD2	TRBJ2-6	many	TGCGCCAGCAGCTTCGGGGGGTCCGGGGCCAACGTCCTGACTTTC	CASSFGGSGANVLTF
TRBV5-5	.	TRBJ2-5	many	TGTGCCAGCAGCTTGATAACAGTACAAGAGACCCAGTACTTC	CASSLITVQETQYF
TRBV6-5	TRBD1	TRBJ2-1	many	TGTGCCAGCAGTCCCCCAGGGACAGGGTACAATGAGCAGTTCTTC	CASSPPGTGYNEQFF
TRBV10-2	TRBD2	TRBJ2-4	many	TGCGCCAGCAGGGGGACTAGCGGGTGGAAAAACATTCAGTACTTC	CASRGTSGWKNIQYF
TRBV7-9	.	TRBJ2-5	many	TGTGCCAGCAGCTCGAGAGATCGGACAGCGGTCGAGACCCAGTACTTC	CASSSRDRTAVETQYF
TRBV5-1	TRBD1	TRBJ2-5	many	TGCGCCAGCAGCAGTGGACAGGGAGGGACCCAGTACTTC	CASSSGQGGTQYF
TRBV12-3/TRBV12-4	TRBD1	TRBJ1-1	many	TGTGCCAGCAGCTCGGGACAGGCGACTCGAGGGAATGAAGCTTTCTTT	CASSSGQATRGNEAFF
TRBV10-3	.	TRBJ2-1	many	TGTGCCATCAGCAACACCAATGAGCAGTTCTTC	CAISNTNEQFF
TRBV11-2	.	TRBJ2-1	many	TGTGCCAGCAGCTTCCAGTCCTACAATGAGCAGTTCTTC	CASSFQSYNEQFF
TRBV19	TRBD2	TRBJ2-1	few	TGTGCCAGTAGGAGGGGCCTCGGGGGGAGAGACCATGAGCAGTTCTTC	CASRRGLGGRDHEQFF
TRBV12-3/TRBV12-4	TRBD1	TRBJ2-7	many	TGTGCCACCACAGGGGGCTCCCGGGGAGAGCAGTACTTC	CATTGGSRGEQYF
TRBV29-1	.	TRBJ2-1	many	TGCAGCGTTGATCGAGGAAGCAGCAGTAGCTCCTACAATGAGCAGTTCTTC	CSVDRGSSSSSYNEQFF
TRBV10-1	TRBD2	TRBJ2-7	few	TGCGCCACCCGCGAGGGCGGGAGCTACGAGCAGTACTTC	CATREGGSYEQYF
TRBV29-1	.	TRBJ2-1	many	TGCAGCGTTGAAGGTTTGGGCAGTTTCTACAATGAGCAGTTCTTC	CSVEGLGSFYNEQFF
TRBV7-8	TRBD1	TRBJ1-2	many	TGTGCCAGCAGCCGTGACAGGGGGCTAGGCTACACCTTC	CASSRDRGLGYTF
TRBV9	TRBD2	TRBJ2-1	many	TGTGCCAGCAGCCTTATAGCGGGAGAGTACAATGAGCAGTTCTTC	CASSLIAGEYNEQFF
TRBV9	.	TRBJ1-3	many	TGTGCCAGCAGCCTCACAGGGACTGGAAACACCATATATTTT	CASSLTGTGNTIYF